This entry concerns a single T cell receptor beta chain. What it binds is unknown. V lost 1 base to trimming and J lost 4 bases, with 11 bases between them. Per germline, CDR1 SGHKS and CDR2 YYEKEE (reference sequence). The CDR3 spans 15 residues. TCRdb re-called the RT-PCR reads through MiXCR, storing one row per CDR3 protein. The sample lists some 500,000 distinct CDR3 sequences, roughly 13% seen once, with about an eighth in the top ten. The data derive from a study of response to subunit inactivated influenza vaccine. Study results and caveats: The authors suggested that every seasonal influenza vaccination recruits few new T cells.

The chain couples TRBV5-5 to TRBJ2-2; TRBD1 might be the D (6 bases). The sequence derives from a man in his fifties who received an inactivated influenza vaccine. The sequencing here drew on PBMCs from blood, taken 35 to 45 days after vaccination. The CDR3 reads CASSLLQGSTGELFF. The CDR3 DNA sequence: TGTGCCAGCAGCTTGTTACAGGGAAGCACCGGGGAGCTGTTTTTT.